What follows is one TCR beta chain and its context. This CDR3 comprises 17 residues. CDR1 KGHSH and CDR2 LQKENI come from the germline V gene. This record belongs to a study of monozygotic twins with inflammatory bowel disease. Reanalyzing the 5' RACE reads, TCRdb keeps one entry per CDR3 protein, without DNA. Across approximately 300,000 distinct CDR3 sequences, the top ten clones capture over 5.5% of the sample. Material: blood. The sequence derives from a human donor with ulcerative colitis or Crohn's disease, or a healthy co-twin of an affected twin (not recorded which). The chain combines TRBV18 with TRBJ2-3; the TCRdb D gene call, TRBD1, has no DNA to confirm it. This CDR3 reads CASSPPFFRGAPNTQYF.